This record concerns one T cell receptor beta chain sequence. The antigen is unknown. The sample originates from a study of cytomegalovirus exposure and HLA in healthy donors. Study-level results: Immune exposure information comprised only CMV serostatus.

PCR involved 60 Vbeta and 13 Jbeta primers. TCRdb's table, derived via immunoSEQ multiplex PCR, lists solely in-frame clones and lacks some. The sample lists some 130,000 clones; about 78% were seen once. Germline V gene data show CDR1 as SGHTA and CDR2 as FQGTGA. The CDR3 sequence is 15 residues long. V lost 5 bases to trimming and J lost 4 bases, with 17 bases between them. This TCR was recovered from a man aged 45-60 years in good health and CMV-seropositive. The sequenced sample was PBMCs. The gene calls are TRBV7-3 and TRBJ1-1; D may be TRBD1 (6 bases). The CDR3 region is CASSPGGGRGTEAFF. CDR3 nucleotides: TGTGCCAGCAGCCCCGGCGGGGGCCGGGGCACTGAAGCTTTCTTT.